The rows below give T cell receptor beta chains drawn from one sample of a study of cytomegalovirus exposure and HLA in healthy donors. Here immunoSEQ multiplex PCR was the method, and the copy in TCRdb shows in-frame clones only, minus some. The sample records 150,000 to 200,000 clones, approximately 80% being singletons. Sequenced material: PBMCs. The receptor set was obtained from a man aged 18-30 years in good health and CMV-seropositive. Each CDR3 is given with its conserved first and last residue. The D gene is left open where the match is weak.

v_gene,j_gene,d_gene,CDR3aa
TRBV29-1,TRBJ1-5,NA,CSVAHGSNQPQHF
TRBV7-9,TRBJ1-1,TRBD1,CASSLEGAGEAFF
TRBV5-1,TRBJ2-3,NA,CASSEDYTTDTQYF
TRBV19,TRBJ2-1,TRBD2,CASSIVGARGNEQFF
TRBV5-1,TRBJ2-7,NA,CASSLEDSLYEQYF
TRBV19,TRBJ1-4,NA,CASSMVSLGAGDYYEKLFF
TRBV27,TRBJ1-2,TRBD1,CASSYFEDRDYGGYTF
TRBV28,TRBJ2-2,NA,CASSSSSPMGELFF
TRBV2,TRBJ2-1,NA,CASSEPRPTGNNEQFF
TRBV5-4,TRBJ2-2,TRBD2,CASSLPGLAGERFNTGELFF
TRBV7-2,TRBJ2-3,NA,CASTQQITDTQYF
TRBV5-8,TRBJ1-1,TRBD1,CASNAGTGVNTEAFF
TRBV7-9,TRBJ2-7,TRBD1,CASSAGQGAIGYEQYF
TRBV19,TRBJ2-2,TRBD2,CASSIWGGTGELFF
TRBV11-3,TRBJ1-1,NA,CASSSGVGNTEAFF
TRBV27,TRBJ2-2,TRBD1,CASYSLTGAGAGELFF
TRBV6-7,TRBJ1-5,NA,CASSSRLVPVFRPQHF
TRBV11-1,TRBJ2-2,NA,CASSSDRLKNTGELFF
TRBV11-2,TRBJ1-1,NA,CASSLEFTGEAFF
TRBV7-2,TRBJ1-2,TRBD1,CASSTPGQGRGYTF
TRBV10-3,TRBJ2-7,NA,CAISSGLLSYEQYF
TRBV2,TRBJ2-7,NA,CASFFGGEQYF
TRBV2,TRBJ2-2,TRBD1,CASSAWTGGTTGELFF
TRBV11-2,TRBJ2-3,NA,CASSSRDFSTDTQYF
TRBV29-1,TRBJ2-1,TRBD1,CSAGTGGGEQFF
TRBV6-1,TRBJ1-5,NA,CASSEAAATGPNQPQHF
TRBV19,TRBJ2-1,TRBD1,CASSRTGGDEQFF
TRBV10-3,TRBJ1-2,TRBD1,CAISERARQGGVGGYTF
TRBV10-3,TRBJ2-3,TRBD2,CAISESRGGTQYF
TRBV30,TRBJ1-1,TRBD1,CAWSRDRLTEAFF
TRBV4-1,TRBJ2-5,TRBD1,CASSLGTGEETQYF
TRBV10-2,TRBJ1-2,TRBD1,CASSYTGGDYGYTF
TRBV4-2,TRBJ1-1,NA,CASSQDPNRVAEAFF
TRBV15,TRBJ1-5,TRBD1,CATSRETGGAQPQHF
TRBV29-1,TRBJ2-5,TRBD2,CSVSTSSHGGRSQETQYF
TRBV25-1,TRBJ1-1,NA,CASNRGTEAFF
TRBV19,TRBJ2-1,TRBD2,CASSLAGTSGRYEQFF
TRBV7-2,TRBJ1-2,NA,CASSLEGGTYGYTF
TRBV7-9,TRBJ1-4,NA,CASSSKPGITNEKLFF
TRBV12-2,TRBJ1-5,NA,CASRDTRGCNQPQHF
TRBV19,TRBJ2-2,NA,CASMIGGNTGELFF